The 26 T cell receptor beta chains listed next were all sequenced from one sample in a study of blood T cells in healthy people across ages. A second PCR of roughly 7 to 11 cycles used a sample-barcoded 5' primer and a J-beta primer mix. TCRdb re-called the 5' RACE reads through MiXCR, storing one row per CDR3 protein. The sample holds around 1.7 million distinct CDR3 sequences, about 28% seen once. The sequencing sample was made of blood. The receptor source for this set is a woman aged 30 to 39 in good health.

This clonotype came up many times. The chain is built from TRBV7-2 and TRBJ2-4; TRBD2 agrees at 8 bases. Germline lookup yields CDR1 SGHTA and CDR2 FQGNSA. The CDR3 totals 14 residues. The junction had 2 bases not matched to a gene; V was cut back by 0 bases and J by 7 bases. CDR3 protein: CASSLAAGENIQYF. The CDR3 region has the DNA TGTGCCAGCAGCTTAGCAGCGGGAGAGAACATTCAGTACTTC. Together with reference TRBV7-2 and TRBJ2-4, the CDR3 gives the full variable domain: GAGVSQSPSNKVTEKGKDVELRCDPISGHTALYWYRQSLGQGLEFLIYFQGNSAPDKSGLPSDRFSAERTGGSVSTLTIQRTQQEDSAVYLCASSLAAGENIQYFGAGTRLSVL.

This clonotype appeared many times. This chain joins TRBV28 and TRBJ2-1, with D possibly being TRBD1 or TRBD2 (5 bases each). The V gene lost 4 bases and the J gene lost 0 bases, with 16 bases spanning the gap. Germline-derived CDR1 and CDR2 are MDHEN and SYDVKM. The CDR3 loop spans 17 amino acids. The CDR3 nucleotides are TGTGCCAGCAGTTCCGTGAGCGGTGGGGGCTCCTACAATGAGCAGTTCTTC. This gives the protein CASSSVSGGGSYNEQFF.

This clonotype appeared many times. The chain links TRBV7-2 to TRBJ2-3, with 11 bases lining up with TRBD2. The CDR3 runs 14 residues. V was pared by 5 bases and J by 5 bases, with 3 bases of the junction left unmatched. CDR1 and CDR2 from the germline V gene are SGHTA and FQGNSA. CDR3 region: CASSQLAGVDTQYF. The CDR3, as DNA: TGTGCCAGCAGCCAACTAGCGGGAGTAGATACGCAGTATTTT. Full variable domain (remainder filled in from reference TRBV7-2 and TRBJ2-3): GAGVSQSPSNKVTEKGKDVELRCDPISGHTALYWYRQSLGQGLEFLIYFQGNSAPDKSGLPSDRFSAERTGGSVSTLTIQRTQQEDSAVYLCASSQLAGVDTQYFGPGTRLTVL.

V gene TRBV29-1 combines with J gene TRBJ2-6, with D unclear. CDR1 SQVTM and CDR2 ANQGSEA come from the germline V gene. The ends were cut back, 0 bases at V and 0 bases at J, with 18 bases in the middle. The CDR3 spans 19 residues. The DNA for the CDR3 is TGCAGCGTTGAAGAGACGGAACAGCCAGTCCTCTCTGGGGCCAACGTCCTGACTTTC. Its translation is CSVEETEQPVLSGANVLTF.

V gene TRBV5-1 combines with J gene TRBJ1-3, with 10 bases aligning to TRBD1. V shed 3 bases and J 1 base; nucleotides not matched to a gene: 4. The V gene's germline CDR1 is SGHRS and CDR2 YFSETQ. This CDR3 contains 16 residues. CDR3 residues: CASSSGQGISGNTIYF. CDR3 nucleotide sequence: TGCGCCAGCAGCTCGGGACAGGGGATTTCTGGAAACACCATATATTTT.

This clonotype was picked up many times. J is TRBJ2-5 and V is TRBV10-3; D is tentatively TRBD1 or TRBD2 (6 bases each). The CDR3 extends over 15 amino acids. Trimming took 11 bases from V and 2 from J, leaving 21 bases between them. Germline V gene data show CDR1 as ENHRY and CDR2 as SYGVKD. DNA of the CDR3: TGTGCCTCTCGGGACACCTTGGCGGGACAAGAGACCCAGTACTTC. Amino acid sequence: CASRDTLAGQETQYF.

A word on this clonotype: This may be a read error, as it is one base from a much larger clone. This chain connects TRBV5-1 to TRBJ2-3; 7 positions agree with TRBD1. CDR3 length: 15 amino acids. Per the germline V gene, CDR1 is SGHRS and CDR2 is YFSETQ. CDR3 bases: TGCGCCAGCAGCAAACAGGGGCTCCTCACAGATACGCGGTATTTT. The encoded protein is CASSKQGLLTDTRYF.

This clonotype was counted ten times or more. The CDR3 spells CASSPGLAGSPGDQYF. The CDR3 bases are TGTGCCAGCAGCCCAGGACTAGCGGGAAGCCCAGGGGACCAGTACTTC. The gene calls are TRBV3-1 and TRBJ2-5; 12 positions agree with TRBD2. Germline V gene data show CDR1 as LGHDT and CDR2 as YNNKEL (reference sequence). The CDR3 is 16 residues long. Trimming cost V 4 bases and J 10 bases; bases outside gene matches: 13.

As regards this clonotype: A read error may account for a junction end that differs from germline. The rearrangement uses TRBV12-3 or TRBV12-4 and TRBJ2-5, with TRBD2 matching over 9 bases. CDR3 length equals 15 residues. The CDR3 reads CASSYGLAGQESQYF. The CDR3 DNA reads TGTGCCAGCAGTTACGGTCTAGCGGGACAAGAGAGCCAGTACTTC.

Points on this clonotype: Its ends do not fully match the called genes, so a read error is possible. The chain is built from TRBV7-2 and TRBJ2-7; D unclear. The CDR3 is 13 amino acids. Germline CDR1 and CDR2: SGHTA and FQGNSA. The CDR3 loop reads CAGSLGNRDTQYF. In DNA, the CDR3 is TGTGCCGGCAGCTTAGGGAATAGAGATACGCAGTACTTC.

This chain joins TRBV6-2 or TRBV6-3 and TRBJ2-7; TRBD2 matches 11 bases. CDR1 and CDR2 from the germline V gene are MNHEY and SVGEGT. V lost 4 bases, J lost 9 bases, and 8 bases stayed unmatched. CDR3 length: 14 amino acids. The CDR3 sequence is CASSSSGRKNGQYF. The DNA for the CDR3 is TGTGCCAGCAGTTCTAGCGGGAGGAAGAACGGGCAGTACTTC.

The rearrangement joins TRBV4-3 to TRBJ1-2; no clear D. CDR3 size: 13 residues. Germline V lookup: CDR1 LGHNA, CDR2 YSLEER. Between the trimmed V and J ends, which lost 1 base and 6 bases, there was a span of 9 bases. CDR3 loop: CASSQGSWNGYTF. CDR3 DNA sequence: TGCGCCAGCAGCCAAGGAAGCTGGAATGGCTACACCTTC.

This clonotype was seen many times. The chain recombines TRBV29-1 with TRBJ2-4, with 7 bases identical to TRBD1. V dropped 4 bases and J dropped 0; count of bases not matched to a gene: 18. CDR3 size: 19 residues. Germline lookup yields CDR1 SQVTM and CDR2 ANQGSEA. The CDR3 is CSVAGFLGQTGLAKNIQYF. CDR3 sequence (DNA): TGCAGCGTTGCAGGTTTTCTGGGACAGACCGGTTTAGCCAAAAACATTCAGTACTTC.

CDR3 amino acids: CASSPRHADGYTF. The CDR3 DNA reads TGCGCCAGCAGCCCCCGGCATGCTGATGGCTACACCTTC. The chain couples TRBV4-3 to TRBJ1-2; the D is unclear. The CDR3 is 13 residues long. Germline CDR1 LGHNA, CDR2 YSLEER. The V gene lost 4 bases and the J gene lost 6 bases, with 12 bases spanning the gap.

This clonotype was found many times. CDR3 in amino acids: CASSSIRSRGTSGERDIQYF. The DNA of the CDR3 is TGTGCCAGCAGCTCCATTAGGTCCCGAGGGACTAGCGGGGAACGGGACATTCAGTACTTC. The chain uses TRBV7-9 and TRBJ2-4; 13 nucleotides agree with TRBD2. Germline V gene data show CDR1 as SEHNR and CDR2 as FQNEAQ (reference sequence). With 4 bases clipped from V and 8 bases from J, the junction kept 20 bases outside the gene matches. The CDR3 spans 20 residues.

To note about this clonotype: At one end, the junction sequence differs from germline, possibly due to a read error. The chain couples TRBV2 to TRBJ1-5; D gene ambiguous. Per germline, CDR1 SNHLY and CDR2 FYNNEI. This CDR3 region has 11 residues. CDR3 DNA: TGTGCCTGCAGTGAAGGTGAGGCCCAGCATTTT. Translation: CACSEGEAQHF.

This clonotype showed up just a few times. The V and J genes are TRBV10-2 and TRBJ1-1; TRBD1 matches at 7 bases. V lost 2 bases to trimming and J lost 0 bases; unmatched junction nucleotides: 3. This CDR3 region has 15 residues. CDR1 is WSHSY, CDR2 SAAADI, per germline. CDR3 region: CASSEGGTVNTEAFF. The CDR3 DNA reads TGCGCCAGCAGTGAGGGGGGGACAGTGAACACTGAAGCTTTCTTT.

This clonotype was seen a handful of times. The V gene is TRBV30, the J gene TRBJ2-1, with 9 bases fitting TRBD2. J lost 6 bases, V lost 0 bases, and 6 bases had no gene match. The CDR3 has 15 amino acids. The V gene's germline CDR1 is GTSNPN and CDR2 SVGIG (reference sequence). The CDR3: CAWSVAGGVFNEQFF. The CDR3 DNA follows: TGTGCCTGGAGTGTAGCGGGAGGTGTGTTCAATGAGCAGTTCTTC.

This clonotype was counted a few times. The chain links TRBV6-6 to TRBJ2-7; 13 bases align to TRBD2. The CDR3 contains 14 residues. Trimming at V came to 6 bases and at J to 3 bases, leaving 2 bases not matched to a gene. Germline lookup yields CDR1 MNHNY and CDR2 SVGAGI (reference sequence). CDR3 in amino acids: CASRGLAGDYEQYF. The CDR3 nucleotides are TGTGCCAGCAGAGGACTAGCGGGGGACTACGAGCAGTACTTC.

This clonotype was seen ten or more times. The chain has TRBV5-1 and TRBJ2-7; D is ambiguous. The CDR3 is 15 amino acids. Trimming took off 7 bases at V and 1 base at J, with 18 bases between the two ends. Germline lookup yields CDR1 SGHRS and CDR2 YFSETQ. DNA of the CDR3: TGCGCCAGCCGCCCTACGGCAGTGCGTTCCTACGAGCAGTACTTC. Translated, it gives CASRPTAVRSYEQYF. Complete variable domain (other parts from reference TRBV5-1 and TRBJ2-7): KAGVTQTPRYLIKTRGQQVTLSCSPISGHRSVSWYQQTPGQGLQFLFEYFSETQRNKGNFPGRFSGRQFSNSRSEMNVSTLELGDSALYLCASRPTAVRSYEQYFGPGTRLTVT.

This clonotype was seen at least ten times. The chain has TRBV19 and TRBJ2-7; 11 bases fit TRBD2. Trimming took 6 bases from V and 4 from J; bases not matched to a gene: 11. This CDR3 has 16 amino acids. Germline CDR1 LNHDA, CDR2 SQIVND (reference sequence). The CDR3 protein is CASRNTPTSGIYEQYF. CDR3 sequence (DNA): TGTGCCAGTAGAAATACTCCGACTAGCGGGATTTACGAGCAGTACTTC.

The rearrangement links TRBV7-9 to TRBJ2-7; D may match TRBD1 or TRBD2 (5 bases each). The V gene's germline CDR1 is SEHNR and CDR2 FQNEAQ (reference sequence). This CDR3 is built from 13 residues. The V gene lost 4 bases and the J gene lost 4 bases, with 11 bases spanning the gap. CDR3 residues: CASSSGARYEQYF. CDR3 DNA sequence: TGTGCCAGCAGCTCCGGGGCCCGTTACGAGCAGTACTTC.

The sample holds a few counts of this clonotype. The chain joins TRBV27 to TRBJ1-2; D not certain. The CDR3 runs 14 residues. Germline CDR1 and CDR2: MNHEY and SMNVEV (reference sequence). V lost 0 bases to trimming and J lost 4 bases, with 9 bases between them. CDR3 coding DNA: TGTGCCAGCAGTTTATCGTTAGGGATCTATGGCTACACCTTC. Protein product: CASSLSLGIYGYTF.

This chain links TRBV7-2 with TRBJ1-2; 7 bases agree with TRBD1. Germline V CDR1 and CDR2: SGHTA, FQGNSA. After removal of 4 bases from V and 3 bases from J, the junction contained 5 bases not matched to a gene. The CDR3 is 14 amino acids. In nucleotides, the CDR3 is TGTGCCAGCAGCTGCGACAGGGAACACTATGGCTACACCTTC. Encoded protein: CASSCDREHYGYTF.

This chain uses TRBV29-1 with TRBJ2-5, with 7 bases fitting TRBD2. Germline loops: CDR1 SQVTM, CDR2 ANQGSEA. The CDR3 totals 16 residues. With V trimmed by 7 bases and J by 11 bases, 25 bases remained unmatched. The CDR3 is CSAGAIAGPLEGEQYF. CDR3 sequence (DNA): TGCAGCGCCGGTGCAATAGCGGGTCCCTTGGAGGGTGAGCAGTACTTC.

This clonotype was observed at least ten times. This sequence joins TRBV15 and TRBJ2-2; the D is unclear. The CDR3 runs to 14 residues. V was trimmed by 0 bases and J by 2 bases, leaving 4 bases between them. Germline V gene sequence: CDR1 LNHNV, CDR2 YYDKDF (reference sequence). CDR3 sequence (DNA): TGTGCCACCAGCAGAGATCTTAACACCGGGGAGCTGTTTTTT. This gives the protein CATSRDLNTGELFF.